These 15 T cell receptor beta chains were sequenced from one sample in a study of post-analysis software for immune sequencing data. Their recognized antigens are unknown. Study findings and constraints: The five TRBV segments detected at higher frequency in patients than in controls included TRBV5-6, TRBV5-1 and TRBV20-1.

Unique molecular identifiers had been added to the TCR beta cDNA libraries. TCRdb reprocessed the PCR reads with MiXCR, giving one entry per CDR3 protein. The sample contains 170,000 or so distinct CDR3 sequences, roughly 31% of which appear only once. What was sequenced was blood. These receptors originate from a girl aged 5-17 years with multiple sclerosis.

The genes are TRBV11-2 and TRBJ2-1; D ambiguous. CDR3 length: 12 residues. Deletions cut 5 bases from V and 8 bases from J, with 10 bases between. The germline V gene encodes CDR1 SGHAT and CDR2 FQNNGV. The CDR3 here is CASSKMSDEQFF. DNA for the CDR3: TGTGCCAGCAGCAAAATGAGCGATGAGCAGTTCTTC.

The chain carries TRBV28 and TRBJ2-1; D not certain. V was shortened by 1 base and J by 9 bases, with 13 bases between the two germline ends. The V gene's germline CDR1 is MDHEN and CDR2 SYDVKM. CDR3 size: 14 residues. CDR3 loop: CASSLLPSTVEQFF. The DNA of the CDR3 is TGTGCCAGCAGTTTATTACCCTCCACTGTTGAGCAGTTCTTC.

As to this clonotype: This may be a read error, as it is one base from a much larger clone. The rearrangement joins TRBV10-3 to TRBJ2-7, with 16 bases that match TRBD2. Germline V gives CDR1 ENHRY, CDR2 SYGVKD. This CDR3 is built from 15 residues. V trimming: 10 bases; J trimming: 5 bases; junction bases outside the gene matches: 8. The CDR3 loop is CATRPGLAGGDEQYF. DNA for the CDR3: TGTGCCACCAGGCCGGGACTAGCGGGAGGGGACGAGCAGTACTTC.

As concerns this clonotype: A much larger clone is a single base away; this may be a read error. This CDR3 is missing its conserved last phenylalanine or tryptophan, likely due to a read error. V gene TRBV12-3 or TRBV12-4 combines with J gene TRBJ2-7; TRBD1 matches 10 bases. The last part of the DNA fits TRBJ2-5 better; the J call may be wrong. The length of the CDR3 is 16 residues. In DNA form, the CDR3 reads TGTGCCAGCAGTTTAGTAGGACAGGGGGTAGGGGAGACCCAGTACTCC. This encodes CASSLVGQGVGETQYS.

In the case of this clonotype: A clone one base away is much larger, so this may be a read error. The V and J genes are TRBV5-1 and TRBJ2-7, with a weak D call TRBD1 (5 bases). The CDR3 length is 14 residues. Per the germline V gene, CDR1 is SGHRS and CDR2 is YFSETQ. DNA for the CDR3: TGCGCCAGCAGCCCACAGGCTGGTGACAATGAGCAGGTCTTC. Translation: CASSPQAGDNEQVF.

This clonotype was seen many times. The V call is TRBV2, the J call TRBJ1-2; perhaps TRBD1 as D (6 bases). The ends were cut back, 5 bases at V and 4 bases at J, with 14 bases in the middle. The CDR3 is 14 residues long. Per the germline V gene, CDR1 is SNHLY and CDR2 is FYNNEI. In nucleotides, the CDR3 is TGTGCCAGCAGTCCCAGGGGAAGAAGCTATGGCTACACCTTC. Translating it yields CASSPRGRSYGYTF.

The rearrangement uses TRBV2 and TRBJ1-5; unclear D gene. Germline CDR1 reads SNHLY; CDR2 reads FYNNEI. CDR3 size: 14 residues. V was cut by 6 bases and J by 2 bases, with 11 bases left in between. CDR3 in amino acids: CASSESRGNQPQHF. The CDR3 coding sequence is TGTGCCAGCAGCGAGTCCCGGGGCAATCAGCCCCAGCATTTT. Full variable domain (rest looked up from reference TRBV2 and TRBJ1-5): EPEVTQTPSHQVTQMGQEVILRCVPISNHLYFYWYRQILGQKVEFLVSFYNNEISEKSEIFDDQFSVERPDGSNFTLKIRSTKLEDSAMYFCASSESRGNQPQHFGDGTRLSIL.

The chain links TRBV5-4 to TRBJ2-1; TRBD1 agrees at 10 bases. This CDR3 has 16 residues. With V trimmed by 4 bases and J by 5 bases, 9 bases remained unmatched. Germline CDR1 reads SGHNT; CDR2 reads YYREEE (reference sequence). The CDR3 reads CASSKSTGTGDNEQFF. Here the CDR3 DNA reads TGTGCCAGCAGCAAATCGACCGGGACAGGGGACAATGAGCAGTTCTTC.

The genes are TRBV10-1 and TRBJ2-2, with D possibly TRBD2 on 5 matching bases. CDR1 is WNHNN, CDR2 SYGVQD, per germline (reference sequence). Trimming stripped 4 bases from V and 7 bases from J, with 10 bases between. The CDR3 contains 13 residues. CDR3 residues: CASSANGVGELFF. DNA of the CDR3: TGCGCCAGCAGTGCGAACGGGGTCGGGGAGCTGTTTTTT.

V gene TRBV6-5 combines with J gene TRBJ2-7; 7 nucleotides agree with TRBD2. The CDR3 loop spans 14 amino acids. Trimming took 6 bases from V and 2 from J; bases not matched to a gene: 7. CDR1 is MNHEY and CDR2 is SVGAGI in the germline V gene. CDR3 region: CASSYGRGAYEQYF. CDR3 nucleotide sequence: TGTGCCAGCAGCTACGGTCGGGGGGCCTACGAGCAGTACTTC.

J is TRBJ2-7 and V is TRBV18; 9 nucleotides line up with TRBD2. Germline trimming cut 3 bases from V and 3 bases from J; bases unmatched to any gene: 6. This CDR3 comprises 15 residues. Germline CDR1 is KGHSH and CDR2 is LQKENI. The CDR3, as DNA: TGTGCCAGCTCACCCTCCCGGACTAGCGACTACGAGCAGTACTTC. The encoded protein is CASSPSRTSDYEQYF.

Ten or more counts support this clonotype. The chain carries TRBV25-1 and TRBJ1-6, with D tentatively TRBD1 (5 bases). CDR3 length equals 15 residues. Trimming removed 0 bases at V and 7 bases at J, with 10 bases between. The germline V gene encodes CDR1 MGHDK and CDR2 SYGVNS. CDR3 residues: CASSEYGRDNSPLHF. CDR3 coding DNA: TGTGCCAGCAGTGAATATGGCAGGGACAATTCACCCCTCCACTTT. The full variable domain, completed using reference TRBV25-1 and TRBJ1-6, is EADIYQTPRYLVIGTGKKITLECSQTMGHDKMYWYQQDPGMELHLIHYSYGVNSTEKGDLSSESTVSRIRTEHFPLTLESARPSHTSQYLCASSEYGRDNSPLHFGNGTRLTVT.

Only a few counts were recorded for this clonotype. This chain joins TRBV19 and TRBJ2-3, with D uncertain. The CDR3 length is 11 residues. V was shortened by 3 bases and J by 6 bases, with 4 bases between the two germline ends. Germline CDR1 LNHDA, CDR2 SQIVND (reference sequence). This CDR3 reads CASSMMDTQYF. CDR3 bases: TGTGCCAGTAGTATGATGGATACGCAGTATTTT. Variable domain in full (rest from reference TRBV19 and TRBJ2-3): DGGITQSPKYLFRKEGQNVTLSCEQNLNHDAMYWYRQDPGQGLRLIYYSQIVNDFQKGDIAEGYSVSREKKESFPLTVTSAQKNPTAFYLCASSMMDTQYFGPGTRLTVL.

This clonotype has a count of ten or more. V usage is TRBV7-2 and J usage is TRBJ2-7; 8 positions agree with TRBD1. The CDR3 has 17 residues. V trimming: 1 base; J trimming: 4 bases; junction bases outside the gene matches: 12. Germline loops: CDR1 SGHTA, CDR2 FQGNSA. The CDR3 DNA reads TGTGCCAGCAGCTTAGGGGGGTTAGGACAGGGTCTGTACGAGCAGTACTTC. Protein: CASSLGGLGQGLYEQYF.

This clonotype was seen ten or more times. The genes are TRBV6-5 and TRBJ2-1; perhaps TRBD2 as D (7 bases). V was shortened by 2 bases and J by 2 bases, with 13 bases between the two germline ends. In germline, CDR1 is MNHEY, CDR2 SVGAGI. This CDR3 spans 16 amino acids. Here the CDR3 DNA reads TGTGCCAGCAGTTACGAGGGGGAGGGAGCCTACAATGAGCAGTTCTTC. As protein: CASSYEGEGAYNEQFF.